This TCR beta chain appears in the sequencing data of a study of cytomegalovirus exposure and HLA in healthy donors (dated 2017 in TCRdb). Describing the broader study: According to an earlier analysis of 587 of the donors, some 180 million T cells yielded roughly 100 million unique TCR beta sequences and about 300 Gb of sequence data. A later analysis re-examined previously published TCR beta repertoires from 600 to 700 donors and added high-resolution HLA genotyping to investigate patterns of TCR occurrence. Among the roughly 380 genotyped donors, approximately 76% belonged to the genetic ancestry cluster associated with self-reported Caucasian donors. Rather than drawing on any new phenotypic data, the later analysis identified candidate immune exposures from TCR beta sequences and the way those sequences occurred across donors. To decide whether each TCR beta V gene segment behaved as functional or pseudogenic, an earlier analysis of fewer than 750 of the donors relied on high-throughput TCR beta sequencing. A later genetic analysis took genome-wide SNP genotypes for about three fifths of the roughly 700 donors and used that subset as a discovery cohort. All discovery cohort repertoires had been generated using a single sequencing platform. Because of strong linkage in the cohort, roughly 5 DR-DQ haplotypes were treated as single units for association and clustering. HLA typing covered class I and class II loci at four-digit resolution. The aim of the study was to test whether cataloging public T cell receptors could identify signatures of past pathogen exposure. Typing coverage differed by locus: A, B, C, DRB1 and DQB1 were typed in about 620-630 donors, DQA1 in 500 to 550, DPA1 in 600 to 610, and DPB1 in 450 to 490. On average, around 240,000 unique TCR beta nucleotide sequences were sequenced per donor among roughly 430 genotyped donors of the cohort, with 15% to 20% of those sequences being non-productive. To predict cytomegalovirus infection status, the study brought together high-throughput TCR immunosequencing, statistical association of individual TCRs with disease status, and machine learning. Donor age, sex, ethnicity and CMV serostatus were compiled together with the repertoire data. In addition to the first cohort of several hundred subjects, a separate validation cohort of 120 different subjects was used. The study profiled the T cell repertoires of under 850 subjects by immunosequencing and related them to cytomegalovirus serostatus. Around 300 gigabases of sequencing data and approximately 85 million unique TCR sequences were included in an early release covering 550 to 650 HLA-typed donors. The research as a whole found: While some public TCRs were present in many individuals, most TCR sequences turned up only very rarely across donors. A further reported finding was that TCR beta sequences accurately predicted the HLA-A and HLA-B alleles for most subjects in the first cohort. For the cohort, immune exposure information was limited to CMV serostatus. According to a later analysis, most CMV-associated TCR beta chains appeared to be HLA-restricted, and the HLA associations seemed to be driven largely by CMV exposure. In a later analysis, about 17,000 TCR beta sequences were associated with specific HLA alleles at a false discovery rate of 0.05. When HLA alleles, especially DR and DQ, strongly co-occurred, attributing TCR associations to individual alleles was difficult. Correlated functional status among segregating V segments might be attributable to linkage disequilibrium, but an unknown experimental factor could not be ruled out. A later genetic analysis reported fewer N-insertions in productive TCRs among donors in an Asian-associated ancestry cluster than the roughly 670-donor mean. Sequencing depth was assumed to be roughly uniform across donors in the presence/absence analyses, though that assumption may not hold. In a later analysis, TCR association rates were found to vary across HLA loci, with the most associated TCRs seen for DRB1 alleles and the fewest for HLA-C alleles. Because counts were too low, about 18 rarely observed V segments, including chromosome 9 orphons, were left out of the earlier analysis of 587 of the donors. An earlier analysis of around 600 of the donors showed that most TCR beta V segments appeared in productive rearrangements either about 87% or about 30% of the time, which broadly matched IMGT annotations. Because some donors lacked HLA typing at each locus, the association tests relied only on the typed subset. Several of the top co-occurrence clusters appeared to be linked to parvovirus B19, influenza, CMV and Epstein-Barr virus, according to a later analysis. The cohort was sequenced for TCR beta chains only, and without alpha or paired-chain data the features that could be detected were limited. Three of the identified cytomegalovirus-associated TCR beta chains were confirmed in vitro to be specific for cytomegalovirus antigens. In a later genetic analysis, a missense DCLRE1C variant was associated with V-gene and J-gene trimming of TCR beta chains, and the association was replicated in an independent cohort. A later analysis found that HLA-associated TCR beta chains were more clonally expanded and had lower generation probabilities than equally common non-associated chains. The study listed 164 TCR beta chains as associated with cytomegalovirus. The sequencing pipeline was judged likely to have produced a cluster of highly shared sequence variants as a technical artifact. Cytomegalovirus status was reported to be diagnosed by the classifier with high specificity and sensitivity in both the original and validation cohorts. The authors suggested that the approach could potentially be extended to other disease states and immunological phenotypes.

The cohort was made up of about 610 healthy bone marrow donors. Cohort members were all nominally healthy when sampled, although unrecorded immune exposures were likely present. The donor tested CMV seronegative and was one of the 352 seronegative cohort members. A peripheral blood sample was provided by each donor, and peripheral blood mononuclear cells were used for TCR beta sequencing. The Qiagen DNeasy Blood Extraction Kit was used to extract genomic DNA from the blood cell samples. Note on this clone: The target of this receptor is not known. The input lacks base qualities; no much larger clone sits a single base away.

Libraries came from the immunoSEQ multiplex PCR assay. For the multiplex PCR, a mixture combining 60 forward primers for TCR Vbeta segments and 13 reverse primers for TCR Jbeta segments was used. A multiplex PCR assay on genomic DNA amplified the CDR3 region of rearranged TCR beta genes. On the Illumina HiSeq System, the amplified TCR beta libraries were sequenced as 87-base-pair reads. The authors' analysis ran thus. Across the 500 to 850 repertoires, a later analysis counted 60 million to 90 million unique TCR beta chains, around 11 million of which were shared by at least two donors. Raw reads were error-corrected and collapsed into unique sequences with a nearest-neighbor algorithm that merged closely related sequences to remove PCR and sequencing errors. V, D and J gene segments were assigned by aligning CDR3 sequences to IMGT reference sequences. For a sequence to be retained, a match of at least six nucleotides to both a V gene segment and a J gene segment was required. A rearrangement was called productive if the CDR3 had no stop codons and remained in frame with V and J, and every other rearrangement was called non-productive. Following IMGT convention, CDR3 was defined as the stretch from the second conserved V-encoded cysteine to the conserved J-encoded phenylalanine. The earlier analysis of about 590 of the donors excluded sequences that lacked an unambiguous match to a single V gene segment. An earlier analysis of 500 to 700 of the donors classified V segments as functional when productive rearrangements were above 56.7% and as segregating when the standard deviation between donors was above 5%. A statistical classification framework was built to diagnose cytomegalovirus status from the catalog of TCR beta chain sequences. V and J gene assignment, in a later analysis, came from comparing TCR nucleotide sequences with IMGT/GENE-DB human TR gene sequences. The TCRdist pipeline was used in a later analysis to assign CDR3 sequences and most-parsimonious VDJ recombination scenarios. In a later analysis, each TCR beta chain was defined by its CDR3 amino acid sequence together with its V-gene family, and reads lacking a unique V-gene family were excluded. To address suspected cross-contamination and a sequencing artifact, a later analysis removed 450 to 700 highly shared, low-generation-probability nucleotide sequences. In a later analysis, a clonal expansion index was calculated for each public chain from normalized within-repertoire ranks of inferred template counts. In a later analysis, generation probabilities were computed using a VDJ recombination model fitted to out-of-frame rearrangements, and the results were checked against IGoR. Hypergeometric tests were used in a later analysis to score TCR-TCR, TCR-HLA and TCR-CMV co-occurrence, with a repertoire-size bias correction applied to the TCR pairs. False discovery rates were estimated in a later analysis by permuting HLA or CMV assignments 20 times. A later analysis grouped co-occurring TCRs with DBSCAN, adding TCRdist sequence similarity when clustering within HLA-allele-positive subsets. For co-occurrence clustering, repertoires with fewer than 30,000 or more than 120,000 public chains were excluded, along with five repertoires with anomalous nucleotide sharing. TCRdb holds this immuneACCESS table with in-frame rearrangements only. Some clones are missing; in checked studies, unresolved V genes explain under half, and the rest has no known cause. The V and J calls and the clone size are those of that table, but D and trimming were determined from the DNA. Within this sample are 84,000 or so clones, with approximately 80% of them counted one time only. Approximately 3.7% of the sample goes to the ten largest clones.

Sequencing was performed on PBMCs. This TCR was sampled from a man aged 25 to 40 in good health and CMV-seronegative.

This receptor carries the CDR3 CASSFQGTDTQYF. The DNA reads as follows: TGTGCCAGCAGTTTTCAGGGCACAGATACGCAGTATTTT. The V and J genes are TRBV27 and TRBJ2-3; the D gene cannot be resolved reliably. Sequences MNHEY (CDR1) and SMNVEV (CDR2) are obtained from the germline V gene (reference sequence). The junction shows trimming of 3 bases on V and 1 base on J, plus 5 bases between the germline ends. The CDR3 runs 13 amino acids, cysteine and phenylalanine included. CDR3 DNA only is kept here, 39 bases in frame from base 1.